These 18 T cell receptor beta chains were sequenced from one sample in a study of radiation and T cells in renal cell carcinoma. TCRdb's table, derived via immunoSEQ multiplex PCR, lists solely in-frame clones and lacks some. The table records about 59,000 clones, around 72% of them present only once. Time point indicated: baseline pretreatment blood. Treatment given: 15 Gy SBRT to primary tumor, nephrectomy 4 weeks later. The input for sequencing was blood, taken from a patient whose treatment included radiotherapy and nephrectomy. All receptors come from a man aged 60 to 75 with renal cell carcinoma.

V is TRBV5-1 and J is TRBJ2-1, with 11 bases matching TRBD2. J lost 6 bases, V lost 4 bases, and 9 bases had no gene match. This CDR3 is built from 16 residues. The germline gives CDR1 SGHRS, CDR2 YFSETQ. The CDR3 coding sequence is TGCGCCAGCAGCCTAACCTTAGCGGGAGGGCGCAATGAGCAGTTCTTC. This gives the protein CASSLTLAGGRNEQFF.

The chain couples TRBV5-1 to TRBJ1-4; unclear D gene. Germline V gene data show CDR1 as SGHRS and CDR2 as YFSETQ. The ends were cut back, 5 bases at V and 0 bases at J, with 8 bases in the middle. The CDR3 is 14 amino acids. CDR3 bases: TGCGCCAGCAGTGACGGGACAACTAATGAAAAACTGTTTTTT. This translates into CASSDGTTNEKLFF.

In its sample, this clone was seen once. This chain joins TRBV21-1 and TRBJ1-1; the D call TRBD1 from the table was never checked on the DNA. TRBV21-1 is listed as a pseudogene. The CDR3 totals 14 residues. The CDR3 region is CASSKTGGDTEAFF. DNA for the CDR3: TGTGCCAGCAGCAAGACAGGGGGGGATACTGAAGCTTTCTTT.

The rearrangement links TRBV11-2 to TRBJ1-2, with a weak D call TRBD1 (5 bases). CDR1 is SGHAT, CDR2 FQNNGV, per germline. Trimming shortened V by 8 bases and J by 8 bases, and 15 bases separated the two germline ends. The CDR3 contains 12 residues. The CDR3 bases are TGTGCCAGCGAGACGGGGACGAAGGGCTACACCTTC. This gives the protein CASETGTKGYTF.

This chain connects TRBV11-2 to TRBJ2-3; 7 bases align to TRBD1. The CDR3 runs to 13 residues. J gave up 9 bases and V 5 bases, and 8 bases lay outside the gene matches. Germline assignment: CDR1 SGHAT and CDR2 FQNNGV. This CDR3 reads CASSPKGAETQYF. CDR3 nucleotides: TGTGCCAGCAGCCCTAAGGGGGCCGAAACGCAGTATTTT.

This sequence joins TRBV7-2 and TRBJ1-6, with D possibly being TRBD1 (6 bases). V was clipped by 1 base and J by 7 bases, with 8 bases between them. Germline CDR1 and CDR2: SGHTA and FQGNSA. The CDR3 covers 14 residues. The CDR3 bases are TGTGCCAGCAGCTTAGAAAGGGGGAATTCACCCCTCCACTTT. It translates to CASSLERGNSPLHF.

This chain joins TRBV5-1 and TRBJ1-2; 10 bases agree with TRBD1. This CDR3 is built from 15 residues. After removal of 0 bases from V and 4 bases from J, the junction contained 3 bases not matched to a gene. Germline assignment: CDR1 SGHRS and CDR2 YFSETQ. In DNA, the CDR3 is TGCGCCAGCAGCTTGGCTGGGACAGGGGCCTATGGCTACACCTTC. Translating it yields CASSLAGTGAYGYTF. Together with reference TRBV5-1 and TRBJ1-2, the CDR3 gives the full variable domain: KAGVTQTPRYLIKTRGQQVTLSCSPISGHRSVSWYQQTPGQGLQFLFEYFSETQRNKGNFPGRFSGRQFSNSRSEMNVSTLELGDSALYLCASSLAGTGAYGYTFGSGTRLTVV.

The chain recombines TRBV27 with TRBJ1-5; D is undetermined. CDR3 length: 12 amino acids. Trimming pared 5 bases from V and 5 bases from J, leaving 7 bases between. CDR1 MNHEY and CDR2 SMNVEV come from the germline V gene (reference sequence). DNA of the CDR3: TGTGCCAGCAGTGGGATAGATCAGCCCCAGCATTTT. Amino acids: CASSGIDQPQHF.

This clone came up a few times. This chain joins TRBV5-1 and TRBJ1-1; 9 bases agree with TRBD1. The germline V gene has CDR1 SGHRS and CDR2 YFSETQ. V shed 4 bases, J shed 4 bases, and the junction held 5 bases outside the gene matches. The CDR3 has 14 amino acids. CDR3: CASSEDRGFTEAFF. CDR3 nucleotide sequence: TGCGCCAGCAGCGAGGACAGGGGATTCACTGAAGCTTTCTTT. Combining the CDR3 with reference TRBV5-1 and TRBJ1-1 gives the whole variable domain KAGVTQTPRYLIKTRGQQVTLSCSPISGHRSVSWYQQTPGQGLQFLFEYFSETQRNKGNFPGRFSGRQFSNSRSEMNVSTLELGDSALYLCASSEDRGFTEAFFGQGTRLTVV.

The chain links TRBV30 to TRBJ1-1; D is perhaps TRBD1 (5 bases). CDR3 length: 12 amino acids. The germline CDR1 and CDR2 sequences are GTSNPN and SVGIG (reference sequence). The V end lost 1 base, the J end lost 11 bases, and 14 bases lay between the germline ends. The chain's CDR3 is CAWSEGTSRAFF. The CDR3 nucleotides read TGTGCCTGGAGTGAAGGGACCTCGCGGGCTTTCTTT.

The chain is built from TRBV6-6 and TRBJ2-3; maybe TRBD1 (6 bases). CDR3 length: 14 residues. Trimming shortened V by 2 bases and J by 6 bases, and 12 bases separated the two germline ends. Germline lookup yields CDR1 MNHNY and CDR2 SVGAGI (reference sequence). CDR3 in DNA: TGTGCCAGCAGTTACCCGAGTAGGGGGGATACGCAGTATTTT. Residues: CASSYPSRGDTQYF.

This rearrangement joins TRBV14 to TRBJ2-1, with D uncertain. Deletions cut 3 bases from V and 8 bases from J, with 11 bases between. Germline V gene data show CDR1 as SGHDN and CDR2 as FVKESK. The CDR3 consists of 13 residues. CDR3 coding DNA: TGTGCCAGCAGCCAGCCGGTGGTGGATGAGCAGTTCTTC. Translating gives CASSQPVVDEQFF.

V and J are TRBV7-9 and TRBJ1-6; D call uncertain. Germline V gene lookup returns CDR1 SEHNR and CDR2 FQNEAQ (reference sequence). The CDR3 runs to 15 residues. Trimming shortened V by 6 bases and J by 9 bases, and 18 bases separated the two germline ends. The chain's CDR3 is CASSPRRDFSSPLHF. The CDR3 region has the DNA TGTGCCAGCAGTCCCCGTCGAGATTTCAGTTCACCCCTCCACTTT.

The rearrangement links TRBV7-2 to TRBJ2-2; 9 bases line up with TRBD2. The CDR3 is 19 amino acids. The ends lost 2 bases at V and 4 bases at J; junction bases unmatched: 14. In germline, CDR1 is SGHTA, CDR2 FQGNSA. The CDR3 DNA follows: TGTGCCAGCAGCTTAAATTGGGAAGGATTAGCGGGAGTCACCGGGGAGCTGTTTTTT. This sequence encodes CASSLNWEGLAGVTGELFF.

The V and J genes are TRBV6-4 and TRBJ2-1; 12 bases are shared with TRBD1. Germline V gives CDR1 MRHNA, CDR2 SNTAGT. With 0 bases clipped from V and 5 bases from J, the junction kept 5 bases outside the gene matches. The CDR3 has 17 residues. For the CDR3, the DNA is TGTGCCAGCAGTGACTCCTTCCGGGACAGGGGGCACAATGAGCAGTTCTTC. The encoded protein is CASSDSFRDRGHNEQFF.

The J gene is TRBJ2-5, the V gene TRBV11-2, with no clear D. The CDR3 length is 16 residues. Deletions cut 6 bases from V and 1 base from J, with 18 bases between. Per germline, CDR1 SGHAT and CDR2 FQNNGV. The CDR3 here is CASSLNPAQPQETQYF. The DNA of the CDR3 is TGTGCCAGCAGTCTTAATCCCGCGCAGCCCCAAGAGACCCAGTACTTC.

The V and J genes are TRBV6-5 and TRBJ2-7; D unresolved. Trimming removed 6 bases from V and 2 bases from J, with 5 bases in between. Germline V gives CDR1 MNHEY, CDR2 SVGAGI. The CDR3 consists of 11 residues. For the CDR3, the DNA is TGTGCCAGCAGGCACACCTACGAGCAGTACTTC. Its protein is CASRHTYEQYF.

The rearrangement links TRBV12-5 to TRBJ1-1; D not certain. This CDR3 region has 12 residues. The V end lost 7 bases, the J end lost 4 bases, and 10 bases lay between the germline ends. Germline V gene sequence: CDR1 LGHNT, CDR2 FRNRAP. CDR3 DNA sequence: TGTGCTAGTGTAGGTTGGACCACTGAAGCTTTCTTT. Amino acids: CASVGWTTEAFF. The complete variable domain, with remaining parts taken from reference TRBV12-5 and TRBJ1-1, reads DARVTQTPRHKVTEMGQEVTMRCQPILGHNTVFWYRQTMMQGLELLAYFRNRAPLDDSGMPKDRFSAEMPDATLATLKIQPSEPRDSAVYFCASVGWTTEAFFGQGTRLTVV.